Below, 20 T cell receptor beta chains from the same sample are listed, as sequenced in a study of T cell clones after liver transplantation. Method: immunoSEQ multiplex PCR; TCRdb's copy keeps in-frame clones and lacks some. Among about 74,000 clones listed, approximately 80% were seen once. The sample consisted of CD4+ T cells from blood, taken before liver transplant. These receptors came from a human donor who received a liver transplant.

The chain recombines TRBV5-1 with TRBJ1-1; D ambiguous. The germline V gene has CDR1 SGHRS and CDR2 YFSETQ. Between the trimmed V and J ends, which lost 0 bases and 5 bases, there was a span of 11 bases. The CDR3 has 14 amino acids. The CDR3 DNA reads TGCGCCAGCAGCTTGGGGACCTTCGGGACTGAAGCTTTCTTT. This codes for CASSLGTFGTEAFF.

The chain has TRBV16 and TRBJ1-5; D gene uncertain. This CDR3 contains 13 residues. V was shortened by 4 bases and J by 7 bases, with 11 bases between the two germline ends. Germline values: CDR1 KGHSY, CDR2 FQNENV. In nucleotides, the CDR3 is TGTGCCAGCAGCCCGCCAGTCGGCCAGCCCCAGCATTTT. It codes for CASSPPVGQPQHF.

The chain uses TRBV11-3 and TRBJ1-3; no reliable D call. Germline V lookup: CDR1 SGHNT, CDR2 YENEEA. This CDR3 is 12 amino acids long. Trimming pared 3 bases from V and 8 bases from J, leaving 8 bases between. CDR3 DNA: TGTGCCAGCAGCTTCCGGGAAGACACCATATATTTT. Translation gives CASSFREDTIYF.

The gene calls are TRBV9 and TRBJ1-5; TRBD1 is a possible D gene (5 bases). V was pared by 5 bases and J by 7 bases, with 13 bases between. CDR1 SGDLS and CDR2 YYNGEE come from the germline V gene. CDR3 length equals 13 residues. This CDR3 is CASSRTSRQPQHF. The CDR3 nucleotides are TGTGCCAGCAGTCGGACATCCAGACAGCCCCAGCATTTT. Combining the CDR3 with reference TRBV9 and TRBJ1-5 gives the whole variable domain DSGVTQTPKHLITATGQRVTLRCSPRSGDLSVYWYQQSLDQGLQFLIQYYNGEERAKGNILERFSAQQFPDLHSELNLSSLELGDSALYFCASSRTSRQPQHFGDGTRLSIL.

J is TRBJ1-2 and V is TRBV28; TRBD1 agrees at 9 bases. Germline CDR1 reads MDHEN; CDR2 reads SYDVKM. V lost 5 bases to trimming and J lost 2 bases; unmatched junction nucleotides: 6. The length of the CDR3 is 15 residues. The CDR3 DNA reads TGTGCCAGCAGTCTATCCGGGACAGGGAACTATGGCTACACCTTC. It codes for CASSLSGTGNYGYTF.

The genes are TRBV7-9 and TRBJ1-4; the D is unclear. Trimming cost V 0 bases and J 7 bases, with 21 bases left between them. This CDR3 comprises 18 residues. Germline V gene sequence: CDR1 SEHNR, CDR2 FQNEAQ (reference sequence). This chain's CDR3 is CASSLAKKGAFLGEKLFF. The CDR3 DNA reads as TGTGCCAGCAGCTTAGCGAAGAAGGGCGCTTTTCTAGGTGAAAAACTGTTTTTT. The variable domain in full, completed from reference TRBV7-9 and TRBJ1-4, reads DTGVSQNPRHKITKRGQNVTFRCDPISEHNRLYWYRQTLGQGPEFLTYFQNEAQLEKSRLLSDRFSAERPKGSFSTLEIQRTEQGDSAMYLCASSLAKKGAFLGEKLFFGSGTQLSVL.

J is TRBJ2-1 and V is TRBV5-1; 11 bases agree with TRBD2. Germline values: CDR1 SGHRS, CDR2 YFSETQ. V lost 0 bases to trimming and J lost 3 bases; unmatched junction nucleotides: 2. This CDR3 has 16 amino acids. CDR3 sequence reads: CASSLDTSGSYNEQFF. In nucleotides, the CDR3 is TGCGCCAGCAGCTTGGACACTAGCGGGAGCTACAATGAGCAGTTCTTC.

The chain recombines TRBV6-5 with TRBJ2-2; a weak D match, TRBD1 (6 bases). The germline CDR1 and CDR2 sequences are MNHEY and SVGAGI. This CDR3 is 14 amino acids long. The germline V and J ends were trimmed by 4 bases and 7 bases, with 13 bases remaining between them. CDR3 protein: CASSSRGTVGELFF. CDR3 bases: TGTGCCAGCAGTTCCAGGGGAACGGTCGGGGAGCTGTTTTTT.

The chain links TRBV5-1 to TRBJ1-1; no firm D call. The V gene lost 0 bases and the J gene lost 0 bases, with 3 bases spanning the gap. The CDR3 loop spans 13 amino acids. Germline assignment: CDR1 SGHRS and CDR2 YFSETQ. The CDR3 is CASSLAVNTEAFF. In nucleotides, the CDR3 is TGCGCCAGCAGCTTGGCCGTGAACACTGAAGCTTTCTTT.

This clone occurred once. The V call is TRBV18, the J call TRBJ2-7, with D maybe TRBD2 (6 bases). V was shortened by 2 bases and J by 6 bases, with 11 bases between the two germline ends. The CDR3 runs 13 residues. Per the germline V gene, CDR1 is KGHSH and CDR2 is LQKENI. CDR3 sequence reads: CASSPMGGSEQYF. The CDR3 DNA sequence: TGTGCCAGCTCACCAATGGGGGGAAGCGAGCAGTACTTC.

The chain is built from TRBV6-5 and TRBJ1-2; D not certain. CDR3 size: 13 residues. Germline assignment: CDR1 MNHEY and CDR2 SVGAGI. V lost 2 bases, J lost 7 bases, and 11 bases lay in between. The CDR3 DNA is TGTGCCAGCAGTTACATGACCCAAAGTGGCTACACCTTC. Encoded protein: CASSYMTQSGYTF.

The V call is TRBV5-4, the J call TRBJ1-5; D gene uncertain. Trimming cost V 0 bases and J 7 bases, with 14 bases left between them. CDR1 and CDR2 from the germline V gene are SGHNT and YYREEE (reference sequence). The CDR3 contains 15 residues. For the CDR3, the DNA is TGTGCCAGCAGCTTGGGCGGGTCCGCGGTGCAGCCCCAGCATTTT. Translation gives CASSLGGSAVQPQHF.

This clone was recorded a few times. The chain combines TRBV28 with TRBJ1-2; TRBD1 agrees at 7 bases. Germline CDR1 is MDHEN and CDR2 is SYDVKM. The CDR3 spans 16 residues. Trimming cost V 7 bases and J 4 bases; bases outside gene matches: 15. CDR3 bases: TGTGCCAGCACCCTTTCTGGAGGGGGCCCATTCTATGGCTACACCTTC. Protein: CASTLSGGGPFYGYTF.

This clone was observed a single time. The chain links TRBV27 to TRBJ2-5; 15 bases line up with TRBD2. V was clipped by 2 bases and J by 4 bases; unmatched bases: 5. The CDR3 spans 17 residues. CDR1 is MNHEY and CDR2 is SMNVEV in the germline V gene (reference sequence). CDR3: CASSLRTSGRAGETQYF. The CDR3 nucleotides are TGTGCCAGCAGTTTACGGACTAGCGGGAGGGCCGGAGAGACCCAGTACTTC.

This rearrangement joins TRBV5-1 to TRBJ2-2, with a possible D match to TRBD2 (6 bases). The CDR3 has 17 amino acids. Germline V gene lookup returns CDR1 SGHRS and CDR2 YFSETQ. V was trimmed by 4 bases and J by 4 bases, leaving 20 bases between them. The CDR3 sequence is CASSRGSGESGTGELFF. CDR3 DNA sequence: TGCGCCAGCAGCCGTGGCTCGGGGGAGAGCGGCACCGGGGAGCTGTTTTTT.

This chain connects TRBV7-8 to TRBJ2-1, with 14 bases lining up with TRBD2. Germline V gives CDR1 SGHVS, CDR2 FQNEAQ. The CDR3 extends over 17 amino acids. Trimming removed 5 bases from V and 11 bases from J; junction bases left unmatched: 14. The CDR3 DNA is TGTGCCAGCAGCCCCTCGGGGGGGACTAGCGGGAGAAGTAAGCAGTTCTTC. Translation: CASSPSGGTSGRSKQFF.

The rearrangement uses TRBV30 and TRBJ1-2; D unclear. Trimming removed 5 bases from V and 6 bases from J, with 22 bases in between. From germline, CDR1 is GTSNPN and CDR2 SVGIG (reference sequence). CDR3 length: 15 residues. CDR3 in amino acids: CAWPTRAPPGDGYTF. CDR3 nucleotides: TGTGCCTGGCCAACCCGGGCGCCCCCCGGAGATGGCTACACCTTC.

V usage is TRBV19 and J usage is TRBJ2-1; no firm D call. Looked up from germline, CDR1 is LNHDA and CDR2 is SQIVND (reference sequence). This CDR3 has 16 amino acids. V was shortened by 2 bases and J by 0 bases, with 11 bases between the two germline ends. CDR3 nucleotides: TGTGCCAGTAGTATAAATTGGGCGGCCTCCTACAATGAGCAGTTCTTC. Amino acid sequence: CASSINWAASYNEQFF.

The J gene is TRBJ1-3, the V gene TRBV6-5, with 8 bases identical to TRBD1. The V segment lost 5 bases and the J segment 5 bases; nucleotides outside the gene matches: 8. The CDR3 sequence is 15 residues long. Germline lookup yields CDR1 MNHEY and CDR2 SVGAGI. The chain's CDR3 is CASSGYRGNRNTIYF. In DNA form, the CDR3 reads TGTGCCAGCAGTGGATACAGGGGGAATAGAAACACCATATATTTT.

The rearrangement joins TRBV5-1 to TRBJ2-7, with D perhaps TRBD2 (6 bases). Trimming stripped 4 bases from V and 4 bases from J, with 18 bases between. The CDR3 loop spans 15 amino acids. The germline gives CDR1 SGHRS, CDR2 YFSETQ. The CDR3 sequence is CASSPRPGSLYEQYF. CDR3 nucleotide sequence: TGCGCCAGCAGCCCCCGCCCCGGGAGCCTTTACGAGCAGTACTTC.